One sample yielded the 14 T cell receptor beta chains listed below, sequenced in a study of T cells in women clearing cervical HPV infection. The data were produced by immunoSEQ multiplex PCR, yet TCRdb's version contains in-frame clones alone and is incomplete. This sample carries about 16,000 clones, with 6.5% to 9% going to the ten biggest clones. Sequencing was done on a sample of blood buffy coat. These TCRs come from a woman between 18 and 70 years old with a cervical HPV16 infection that either progressed to CIN3+ or cleared (not recorded which).

Concerning this clone itself: The CDR3 goes on 3 residues after the read ends, and that part is filled in from the germline J gene. The chain recombines TRBV6-2 or TRBV6-3 with TRBJ1-5, with D possibly TRBD1 on 5 matching bases. Trimming pared 0 bases from V and 6 bases from J, leaving 12 bases between. This CDR3 region has 15 residues. Germline V gene lookup returns CDR1 MNHEY and CDR2 SVGEGT. This chain's CDR3 is CASSYSSGGGQPQHF. The DNA read from the CDR3 is TGTGCCAGCAGTTACTCGTCCGGGGGAGGTCAGCCC.

A word on this clone: The CDR3 is cut off 3 residues early in the read; its end comes from the germline J gene. The chain has TRBV2 and TRBJ2-1, with D possibly TRBD2 on 7 matching bases. Germline CDR1 is SNHLY and CDR2 is FYNNEI. V dropped 3 bases and J dropped 7 bases, with 16 bases sitting between them. This CDR3 has 15 residues. The CDR3 reads CASSDRTGGPNEQFF. The sequenced CDR3 bases are TGTGCCAGCAGTGACAGAACGGGGGGCCCTAATGAG.

Partial CDR3 DNA: TGCGCCAGCAGCTTGGCCGCCAGGGTCGGCGGGGAG. It is translated as CASSLAARVGGE. From start to end, the CDR3 is CASSLAARVGGELFF. The gene calls are TRBV5-1 and TRBJ2-2; a possible D gene is TRBD1 (5 bases). The read ends 3 residues before the CDR3 terminus; that terminus is restored from the germline J gene. CDR1 SGHRS and CDR2 YFSETQ come from the germline V gene. Deletions cut 0 bases from V and 7 bases from J, with 13 bases between. The CDR3 totals 15 residues.

Concerning this clone: The read ends 3 residues before the CDR3 terminus; that terminus is restored from the germline J gene. This chain connects TRBV29-1 to TRBJ1-2, with TRBD1 identical over 7 bases. The CDR3 has 12 amino acids. Germline V gene lookup returns CDR1 SQVTM and CDR2 ANQGSEA. V gave up 4 bases and J gave up 3 bases; unmatched junction bases: 2. The part of the CDR3 DNA that was read is TGCAGCGTTGCCAGGGGGGACTATGGC. It yields the protein CSVARGDYG. The CDR3 as a whole reads CSVARGDYGYTF.

A remark on this clone: The observed sequence ends 3 residues before the CDR3 terminus, with the missing tail filled in from the germline J gene. The J gene is TRBJ1-4, the V gene TRBV4-1, with a tentative D call TRBD1 (5 bases). The V gene's germline CDR1 is MGHRA and CDR2 YSYEKL. This CDR3 is 17 amino acids long. V dropped 1 base and J dropped 6 bases, with 18 bases sitting between them. CDR3 sequence reads: CASSQVGQKTRDEKLFF. Partial CDR3 DNA: TGCGCCAGCAGCCAAGTTGGACAAAAGACTCGCGATGAAAAA.

Comments on this clone: The CDR3 is cut off 3 residues early in the read; its end comes from the germline J gene. The chain joins TRBV5-4 to TRBJ1-2; D unclear. Germline loops: CDR1 SGHNT, CDR2 YYREEE (reference sequence). The CDR3 covers 14 residues. V lost 0 bases, J lost 2 bases, and 8 bases lay in between. CDR3 DNA (partial): TGTGCCAGCAGCTTGGAAGGGCCAAACTATGGC. Protein sequence: CASSLEGPNYG. In full, the CDR3 reads CASSLEGPNYGYTF.

Regarding this clone: The sequenced fragment ends 3 residues before the CDR3 boundary, so the rest is inferred from the germline J gene. This sequence joins TRBV5-1 and TRBJ2-2, with 10 bases that match TRBD1. V was pared by 3 bases and J by 4 bases, with 3 bases of the junction left unmatched. The V gene's germline CDR1 is SGHRS and CDR2 YFSETQ. The CDR3 is 15 amino acids. The CDR3 here is CASSWRDRGTGELFF. The sequenced CDR3 bases are TGCGCCAGCAGCTGGAGGGACAGGGGCACCGGGGAG.

As concerns this clone: Read coverage stops 3 residues before the CDR3 terminus; the germline J gene supplies the remainder. The V and J genes are TRBV19 and TRBJ1-2, with a tentative D call TRBD1 (5 bases). The CDR3 has 16 amino acids. Trimming left V 4 bases short and J 7 bases short, with 22 bases between. Germline assignment: CDR1 LNHDA and CDR2 SQIVND (reference sequence). CDR3 DNA, as far as it was read: TGTGCCAGTAGTAGGGACTCGGGACGGATCGGACGTGGC. Protein: CASSRDSGRIGRG. From start to end, the CDR3 is CASSRDSGRIGRGYTF.

Note on this clone: The read ends 3 residues before the CDR3 terminus; that terminus is restored from the germline J gene. This chain joins TRBV7-2 and TRBJ2-3; D gene ambiguous. CDR3 length: 12 residues. CDR1 and CDR2 from the germline V gene are SGHTA and FQGNSA. The V end was cut by 5 bases, the J end by 6 bases, with 9 bases between. CDR3 in amino acids: CASSTYSDTQYF. CDR3 bases read: TGTGCCAGCAGCACCTACTCGGATACG.

As regards this clone: The read halts 3 residues ahead of the CDR3 end, with the missing end drawn from the germline J gene. The chain combines TRBV10-3 with TRBJ1-2; TRBD1 agrees at 9 bases. This CDR3 comprises 14 residues. CDR1 and CDR2 from the germline V gene are ENHRY and SYGVKD. CDR3 protein: CAISEPGQGGGYTF. CDR3 bases read: TGTGCCATCAGTGAACCGGGACAGGGTGGAGGC.

To note about this clone: The read falls 3 residues short of the CDR3 end, and the missing part is taken from the germline J gene. The chain employs TRBV5-1 and TRBJ2-3; 7 nucleotides match TRBD2. Unmatched junction bases numbered 6, after V lost 2 bases and J lost 3 bases. Germline lookup yields CDR1 SGHRS and CDR2 YFSETQ. CDR3 length: 15 amino acids. The DNA read from the CDR3 is TGCGCCAGCAGCTTCGAGGTGGGACTAACAGATACG. As protein: CASSFEVGLTDT. In full, the CDR3 is CASSFEVGLTDTQYF.

As to this clone: The sequenced fragment ends 3 residues before the CDR3 boundary, so the rest is inferred from the germline J gene. V gene TRBV5-6 combines with J gene TRBJ2-2; D might be TRBD2 (7 bases). Germline-derived CDR1 and CDR2 are SGHDT and YYEEEE. V gave up 7 bases and J gave up 3 bases, with 13 bases separating them. The CDR3 length is 14 residues. CDR3 bases read: TGTGCCAGCGATGGGGGGGCGTACACCGGGGAG. As protein: CASDGGAYTGE. The whole CDR3 sequence reads CASDGGAYTGELFF.

Remarks on this clone: The read terminates 3 residues ahead of where the CDR3 ends, so the germline J gene completes it. The chain combines TRBV14 with TRBJ2-3; D is uncertain. This CDR3 contains 12 residues. V lost 1 base to trimming and J lost 7 bases, with 6 bases between them. Germline V gives CDR1 SGHDN, CDR2 FVKESK. Here the CDR3 reads CASSQGANTQYF. Incomplete CDR3 DNA: TGTGCCAGCAGCCAAGGCGCGAATACG.

To note about this clone: The sequenced fragment ends 3 residues before the CDR3 boundary, so the rest is inferred from the germline J gene. The V call is TRBV5-5, the J call TRBJ2-5, with TRBD1 matching over 8 bases. V trimming: 1 base; J trimming: 4 bases; junction bases outside the gene matches: 3. From germline, CDR1 is SGHKS and CDR2 YYEKEE (reference sequence). The CDR3 spans 14 residues. The CDR3 DNA, read in part, is TGTGCCAGCAGCTTGCGCAGGGGGCTAGAGACC. Translating gives CASSLRRGLET. In full, the CDR3 is CASSLRRGLETQYF.